This note documents a single T cell receptor beta chain sequence. Its antigen remains undetermined. The input lacks base qualities; no much larger clone sits a single base away. CDR1 and CDR2 were assigned from the germline V gene (reference sequence) as SEHNR and FQNEAQ. Ends trimmed: V by 6 bases, J by 3 bases; bases unmatched to a gene: 11. The CDR3 sequence holds 15 residues, the cysteine and phenylalanine included. CDR3 DNA is the only sequence kept; it has 45 bases, read in frame from the first base. Collaborating institutions collected whole blood in K2EDTA tubes following their own protocols. Collaborator samples were shipped for TCRbeta analysis as frozen whole blood, isolated PBMCs, or DNA extracted from either sample type. The sample belongs to a study of blood T cell repertoires in COVID-19 (dated by TCRdb to the early 2020s). In terms of the full investigation: Collaborator samples came from the United States, Italy and Spain and covered acute and convalescent phases of COVID-19. The material from the prospective study consisted of cDNA or gDNA derived from T cells, B-cell-depleted T cells, or PBMCs. Deeply sampled blood TCRbeta repertoires from subjects exposed to, actively infected with, or recovered from COVID-19 were included in the dataset. A freely available public database, intended as a resource for researchers studying the immune response to SARS-CoV-2, is where the repertoires were released. Samples came from the ongoing ImmuneRACE study (first 160 participants) plus 1,254 subjects from 6 global collaborators. Sample metadata almost always included a de-identified subject ID, COVID-19 status, age in years and sex. Where available, HLA class I and class II types were taken from metadata supplied by the sample provider and were not determined by assay-based typing.

Results and caveats for the whole study, not just this receptor: How much clinical and demographic metadata was included differed by source and by participant, and the metadata was provided uncurated.

The immunoSEQ Assay, a bias-controlled multiplex PCR, was used to amplify TCRbeta CDR3 regions from genomic DNA. In the source study's methods: The number of nucleated cells in each sample was estimated by amplification of reference gene primers within the assay. Sequence reads were collapsed and filtered to measure the absolute abundance of every unique TCRbeta CDR3 rearrangement. For each sample, productive Simpson clonality was calculated by taking the square root of Simpson's diversity index across productive rearrangements. This immuneACCESS table, as held by TCRdb, lists in-frame sequences with V and J called but not all clones. Of the missing ones, under half trace to an unresolved V gene in checked studies; the others have no known cause. That table gives V, J and clone size, and the DNA gave D and trimming. In all, the sample holds about 43,000 clones, and roughly 91% of those were seen once. The ten largest clones capture approximately 5% of the sample.

The source material was peripheral blood. The receptor's source is a human donor in a cohort sampled during active COVID-19. The V gene is TRBV7-9 and the J gene is TRBJ2-7, and 7 bases in between align with TRBD2. The nucleotide sequence is TGTGCCAGCAGGGAAGGGGAGGGTAACGGCTACGAGCAGTACTTC. Its protein product is CASREGEGNGYEQYF. When the CDR3 is completed using the reference TRBV7-9 and TRBJ2-7 genes on either side, the full variable domain is DTGVSQNPRHKITKRGQNVTFRCDPISEHNRLYWYRQTLGQGPEFLTYFQNEAQLEKSRLLSDRFSAERPKGSFSTLEIQRTEQGDSAMYLCASREGEGNGYEQYFGPGTRLTVT.